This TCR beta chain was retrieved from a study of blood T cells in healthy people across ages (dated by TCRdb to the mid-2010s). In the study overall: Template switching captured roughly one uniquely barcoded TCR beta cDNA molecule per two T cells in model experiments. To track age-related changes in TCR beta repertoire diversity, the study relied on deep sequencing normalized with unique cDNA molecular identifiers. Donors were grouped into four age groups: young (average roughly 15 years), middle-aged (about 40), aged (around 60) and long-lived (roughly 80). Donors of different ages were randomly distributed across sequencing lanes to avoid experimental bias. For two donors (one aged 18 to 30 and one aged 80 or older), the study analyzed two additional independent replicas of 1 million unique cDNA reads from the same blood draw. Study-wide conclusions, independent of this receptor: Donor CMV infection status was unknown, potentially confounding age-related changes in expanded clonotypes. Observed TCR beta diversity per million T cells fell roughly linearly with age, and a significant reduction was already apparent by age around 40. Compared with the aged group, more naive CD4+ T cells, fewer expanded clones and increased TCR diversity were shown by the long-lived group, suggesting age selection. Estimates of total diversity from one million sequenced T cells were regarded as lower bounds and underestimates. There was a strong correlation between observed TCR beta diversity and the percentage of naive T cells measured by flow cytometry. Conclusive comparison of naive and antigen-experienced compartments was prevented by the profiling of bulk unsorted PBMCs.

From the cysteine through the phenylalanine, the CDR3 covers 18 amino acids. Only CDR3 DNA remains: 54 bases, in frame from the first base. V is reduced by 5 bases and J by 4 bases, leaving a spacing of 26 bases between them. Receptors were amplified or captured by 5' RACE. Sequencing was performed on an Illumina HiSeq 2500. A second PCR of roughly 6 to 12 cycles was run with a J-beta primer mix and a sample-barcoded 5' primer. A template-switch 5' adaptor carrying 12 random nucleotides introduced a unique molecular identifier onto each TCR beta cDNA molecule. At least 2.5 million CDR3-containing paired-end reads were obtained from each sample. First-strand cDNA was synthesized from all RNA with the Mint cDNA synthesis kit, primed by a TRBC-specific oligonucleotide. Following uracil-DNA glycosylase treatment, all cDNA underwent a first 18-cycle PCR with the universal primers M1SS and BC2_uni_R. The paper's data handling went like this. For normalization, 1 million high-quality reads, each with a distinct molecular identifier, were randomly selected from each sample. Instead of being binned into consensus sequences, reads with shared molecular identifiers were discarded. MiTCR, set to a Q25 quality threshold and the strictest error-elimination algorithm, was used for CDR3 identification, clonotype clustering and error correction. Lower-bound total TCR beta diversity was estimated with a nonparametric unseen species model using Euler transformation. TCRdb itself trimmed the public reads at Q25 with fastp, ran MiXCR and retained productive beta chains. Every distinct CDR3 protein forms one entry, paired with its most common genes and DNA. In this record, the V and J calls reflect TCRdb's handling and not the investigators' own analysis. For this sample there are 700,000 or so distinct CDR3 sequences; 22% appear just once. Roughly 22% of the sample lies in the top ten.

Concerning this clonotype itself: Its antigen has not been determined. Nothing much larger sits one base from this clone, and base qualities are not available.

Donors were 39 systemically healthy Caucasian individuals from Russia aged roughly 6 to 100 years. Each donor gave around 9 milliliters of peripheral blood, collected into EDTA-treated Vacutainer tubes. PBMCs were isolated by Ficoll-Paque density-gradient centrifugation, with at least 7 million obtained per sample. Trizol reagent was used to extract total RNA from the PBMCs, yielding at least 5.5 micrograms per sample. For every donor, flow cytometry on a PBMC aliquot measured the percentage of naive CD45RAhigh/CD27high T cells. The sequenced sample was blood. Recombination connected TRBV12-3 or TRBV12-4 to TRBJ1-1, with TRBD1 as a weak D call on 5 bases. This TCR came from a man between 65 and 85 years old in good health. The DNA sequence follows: TGTGCCAGCAGTCCCGAGGTAGGAGGGGTTGGGTCGGGCACTGAAGCTTTCTTT. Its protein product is CASSPEVGGVGSGTEAFF.